This T cell receptor (beta chain) was obtained from a study of T cells after yellow fever vaccination. The CDR3 runs to 15 residues. The V gene's germline CDR1 is MNHEY and CDR2 SVGAGI. Trimming left V 2 bases short and J 4 bases short, with 13 bases between. TCRdb re-analysed the 5' RACE reads in MiXCR, keeping a single row per CDR3 protein. The top ten clones hold roughly an eighth of a sample with roughly 500,000 distinct CDR3 sequences, roughly a fifth of them seen once. This clonotype was seen only a few times. The antigen remains undetermined. Study-level findings and limits: The study re-detected most primary-vaccination clones after the booster (roughly 96% CD4, roughly 90% CD8). There was a small share of clonotypes that showed up in both the CD4 and CD8 compartments. The bulk population could contribute abundant contaminating clonotypes to FACS-sorted repertoires.

This clonotype was obtained from a man aged 25 to 40 who received the YFV17D yellow fever vaccine. Sequenced here: PBMCs, sampled 15 days after the yellow fever booster vaccination. The rearrangement joins TRBV6-5 to TRBJ2-3; D perhaps matches TRBD2 (6 bases). CDR3 in amino acids: CASSYRGSLADTQYF. The DNA of the CDR3 is TGTGCCAGCAGTTACCGGGGGAGTTTGGCAGATACGCAGTATTTT.